The 20 T cell receptor beta chains below come from one sample, sequenced in a study of immune evolution from preneoplasia to lung adenocarcinoma. The table came from immunoSEQ multiplex PCR; TCRdb's copy has only in-frame clones and leaves some out. The repertoire consists of about 6,400 clones, with approximately 79% occurring once and the leading ten covering roughly 6.3%. Sequenced sample: FFPE minimally invasive lung adenocarcinoma tissue. The source is a person over 45 with lung adenocarcinoma.

This clone occurred a few times. The chain's CDR3 is CASSVAPGDEQYF. The DNA for the CDR3 is TGTGCCAGCAGCGTAGCCCCGGGGGACGAGCAGTACTTC. The genes are TRBV9 and TRBJ2-7; D possibly corresponds to TRBD2 (6 bases). In germline, CDR1 is SGDLS, CDR2 YYNGEE. CDR3 size: 13 residues. Trimming cost V 0 bases and J 5 bases, with 9 bases left between them.

This sequence joins TRBV23-1 and TRBJ1-6; D is possibly TRBD1 (5 bases). TRBV23-1 is designated an ORF whose function remains uncertain. This CDR3 region has 13 residues. The V end lost 6 bases, the J end lost 6 bases, and 9 bases lay between the germline ends. CDR3 sequence: CASRHRTNSPLHF. The CDR3 coding sequence is TGCGCCAGCAGACACAGGACTAATTCACCCCTCCACTTT.

This clone appeared a single time. This chain uses TRBV11-3 with TRBJ2-3, with 9 nucleotides matching TRBD1. The germline gives CDR1 SGHNT, CDR2 YENEEA. The CDR3 contains 14 residues. V was pared by 7 bases and J by 2 bases, with 4 bases of the junction left unmatched. This CDR3 reads CASKGQGYTDTQYF. DNA for the CDR3: TGTGCCAGCAAGGGACAGGGCTACACAGATACGCAGTATTTT.

The rearrangement links TRBV7-6 to TRBJ2-5; D is undetermined. The V and J ends lost 1 base and 1 base respectively, with 7 bases between them. From germline, CDR1 is SGHVS and CDR2 FNYEAQ. CDR3 length: 14 residues. CDR3 in DNA: TGTGCCAGCAGCTTAGGGACCCCCCAAGAGACCCAGTACTTC. Translating gives CASSLGTPQETQYF.

This clone ranks as large. The V and J genes are TRBV19 and TRBJ1-2, with D hard to call. This CDR3 is built from 12 residues. In germline, CDR1 is LNHDA, CDR2 SQIVND (reference sequence). Trimming removed 4 bases from V and 4 bases from J, with 7 bases in between. The CDR3 sequence: CASSTIPYGYTF. The CDR3 bases are TGTGCCAGTAGTACAATTCCCTATGGCTACACCTTC.

V is TRBV9 and J is TRBJ1-2, with 7 nucleotides matching TRBD1. Germline V gene sequence: CDR1 SGDLS, CDR2 YYNGEE. The V segment lost 6 bases and the J segment 2 bases; nucleotides outside the gene matches: 4. The CDR3 length is 13 residues. This chain's CDR3 is CASKGAGNYGYTF. The CDR3 coding sequence is TGTGCCAGCAAGGGGGCGGGAAACTATGGCTACACCTTC.

J is TRBJ2-7 and V is TRBV19; no definite D call. The V gene's germline CDR1 is LNHDA and CDR2 SQIVND (reference sequence). Trimming shortened V by 3 bases and J by 2 bases, and 8 bases separated the two germline ends. The CDR3 consists of 13 residues. Written as DNA, the CDR3 is TGTGCCAGTAGTATCTCCCCTACCTACGAGCAGTACTTC. Its protein product is CASSISPTYEQYF.

The chain uses TRBV7-8 and TRBJ1-4; no clear D. CDR1 SGHVS and CDR2 FQNEAQ come from the germline V gene. Trimming left V 1 base short and J 4 bases short, with 10 bases between. This CDR3 has 15 residues. The CDR3 DNA sequence: TGTGCCAGCAGCTTAGAGGGCAGTTTTAATGAAAAACTGTTTTTT. As protein: CASSLEGSFNEKLFF.

A few counts support this clone. The chain links TRBV7-8 to TRBJ2-6; D remains unclear. Trimming shortened V by 5 bases and J by 4 bases, and 6 bases separated the two germline ends. This CDR3 contains 13 residues. CDR1 and CDR2 from the germline V gene are SGHVS and FQNEAQ. DNA for the CDR3: TGTGCCAGCAGCCCCCAGGGGGCCAACGTCCTGACTTTC. It specifies CASSPQGANVLTF. The full variable domain, its missing parts supplied by reference TRBV7-8 and TRBJ2-6, is GAGVSQSPRYKVAKRGQDVALRCDPISGHVSLFWYQQALGQGPEFLTYFQNEAQLDKSGLPSDRFFAERPEGSVSTLKIQRTQQEDSAVYLCASSPQGANVLTFGAGSRLTVL.

The chain employs TRBV6-6 and TRBJ2-7; D ambiguous. CDR3 length equals 12 residues. V dropped 6 bases and J dropped 5 bases, with 11 bases sitting between them. Germline V CDR1 and CDR2: MNHNY, SVGAGI (reference sequence). CDR3 region: CASSPWPDEQYF. CDR3 nucleotides: TGTGCCAGCAGCCCATGGCCGGACGAGCAGTACTTC.

This clone showed up just a few times. V usage is TRBV15 and J usage is TRBJ1-4; no firm D call. CDR3 length: 14 amino acids. Trimming shortened V by 6 bases and J by 5 bases, and 13 bases separated the two germline ends. From germline, CDR1 is LNHNV and CDR2 YYDKDF (reference sequence). The CDR3 DNA reads as TGTGCCACCAGAGATGCGTATGGCAATGAAAAACTGTTTTTT. The encoded protein is CATRDAYGNEKLFF.

The chain is built from TRBV18 and TRBJ1-1, with TRBD1 matching 9 bases. The CDR3 sequence is 14 residues long. Germline loops: CDR1 KGHSH, CDR2 LQKENI. V trimming: 4 bases; J trimming: 4 bases; junction bases outside the gene matches: 4. CDR3 sequence reads: CASSLGQGSTEAFF. CDR3 coding DNA: TGTGCCAGCTCACTTGGACAGGGGAGCACTGAAGCTTTCTTT.

The chain recombines TRBV5-6 with TRBJ2-3; D is unresolved. Deletions cut 1 base from V and 0 bases from J, with 6 bases between. This CDR3 spans 14 amino acids. CDR1 is SGHDT, CDR2 YYEEEE, per germline. The CDR3 is CASSLPESTDTQYF. In DNA form, the CDR3 reads TGTGCCAGCAGCTTGCCGGAGAGCACAGATACGCAGTATTTT.

Comments on this clone: Mismatch with germline at one junction end may stem from a read error. This rearrangement joins TRBV29-1 to TRBJ1-1, with D perhaps matching TRBD1 (5 bases). There are 9 residues in the CDR3. CDR1 and CDR2 from the germline V gene are SQVTM and ANQGSEA. CDR3 amino acids: CSDGTVYDF. In DNA, the CDR3 is TGCAGCGATGGGACGGTCTATGACTTT.

CDR3 loop: CASSLAPRLEQYF. In nucleotides, the CDR3 is TGTGCCAGCAGCTTAGCACCCAGGTTGGAGCAGTACTTC. The chain carries TRBV7-2 and TRBJ2-5; no clear D gene. With 0 bases removed from V and 11 bases from J, the gap between germline ends came to 13 bases. The length of the CDR3 is 13 residues. Germline V CDR1 and CDR2: SGHTA, FQGNSA. The whole variable domain, remainder taken from reference TRBV7-2 and TRBJ2-5, is GAGVSQSPSNKVTEKGKDVELRCDPISGHTALYWYRQSLGQGLEFLIYFQGNSAPDKSGLPSDRFSAERTGGSVSTLTIQRTQQEDSAVYLCASSLAPRLEQYFGPGTRLLVL.

The V and J genes are TRBV5-1 and TRBJ1-6; 10 bases fit TRBD1. J gave up 10 bases and V 0 bases, and 4 bases lay outside the gene matches. The germline CDR1 and CDR2 sequences are SGHRS and YFSETQ. The CDR3 is made up of 15 amino acids. The CDR3 spells CASSLVGTGESPLHF. CDR3 DNA sequence: TGCGCCAGCAGCTTGGTAGGGACAGGGGAGTCACCCCTCCACTTT.

The chain combines TRBV19 with TRBJ2-5, with D maybe TRBD2 (5 bases). Judging by the DNA end, TRBJ2-7 fits better; the J call may be wrong. The CDR3 sequence is 14 residues long. Germline assignment: CDR1 LNHDA and CDR2 SQIVND (reference sequence). CDR3 sequence reads: CASASDFRSYEQYF. The DNA for the CDR3 is TGTGCCAGTGCGTCGGACTTCCGTTCCTACGAGCAGTACTTC.

This clone was recorded a few times. V and J are TRBV4-3 and TRBJ2-7; 7 bases match TRBD2. V trimming: 0 bases; J trimming: 0 bases; junction bases outside the gene matches: 2. The germline V gene encodes CDR1 LGHNA and CDR2 YSLEER. The CDR3 spans 15 residues. CDR3: CASSQDTSDSYEQYF. As DNA, the CDR3 is TGCGCCAGCAGCCAAGACACTAGCGACTCCTACGAGCAGTACTTC.

CDR3: CASSSRRATKNYEQYF. CDR3 nucleotide sequence: TGTGCCAGCAGCTCCCGAAGGGCTACCAAAAATTACGAGCAGTACTTC. V usage is TRBV7-2 and J usage is TRBJ2-7; D is ambiguous. Germline V CDR1 and CDR2: SGHTA, FQGNSA. This CDR3 region has 16 residues. The germline V and J ends were trimmed by 4 bases and 4 bases, with 20 bases remaining between them.

The genes are TRBV4-2 and TRBJ2-2; TRBD2 matches 9 bases. There are 16 residues in the CDR3. Germline assignment: CDR1 LGHNA and CDR2 YNFKEQ. J was trimmed by 5 bases and V by 1 base; bases with no gene match: 5. This chain's CDR3 is CASSQGSGGPTGELFF. DNA for the CDR3: TGTGCCAGCAGCCAAGGTAGCGGGGGACCGACCGGGGAGCTGTTTTTT.